This T cell receptor beta chain was found in a study of T cell repertoires in cytomegalovirus infection. Study at large: A matching HLA type, together with CMV infection, was signaled by public TCR beta signatures.

In its sample, this clonotype was seen many times. The antigen is unknown. Study-level results: Based on cumulative public TCR beta family frequency, carriers of CMV plus the relevant HLA were identified. It was HLA-C-restricted CMV-specific TCR beta clonotypes that dominated the response ex vivo.

With 1 base clipped from V and 8 bases from J, the junction kept 10 bases outside the gene matches. CDR1 SGHAT and CDR2 FQNNGV come from the germline V gene. The CDR3 spans 15 residues. From the reads, TCRdb called clonotypes with MiXCR, one entry per CDR3 protein. The sample includes about 260,000 distinct CDR3 sequences, roughly 13% of them seen just once. The sequenced sample consisted of PBMCs. The chain has TRBV11-2 and TRBJ1-2, with 7 bases aligning to TRBD1. This sequence originates from a human donor in good health (CMV status not recorded). Some clones in this sample may be carry-over from other donors' samples. The CDR3 is CASSLAGNRGGGYTF. The CDR3 coding sequence is TGTGCCAGCAGCTTAGCGGGGAACAGGGGTGGAGGCTACACCTTC.